This T cell receptor (beta chain) is drawn from a study of beta chain features in type 1 diabetes. Study conclusions and caveats: In the patient group, naive, central memory and Treg TCRB repertoires seemed more alike than in the healthy donor group. Insertion counts at VDJ junctions were lower in type 1 diabetes patients, who also showed more deletions there. TCRB CDR3s from Type 1 diabetes patients were moderately but significantly shorter in all four CD4+ subsets.

The CDR3 runs to 14 residues. Germline values: CDR1 MNHEY, CDR2 SVGAGI. The V end was cut by 4 bases, the J end by 7 bases, with 14 bases between. A single heparinised draw of roughly 120 mL on average was taken per donor. Sorting based on CD45RO/CCR7/CD25/CD127/CD95/CD27 separated CD4+ naive, central memory, regulatory and stem cell-like memory cells. What was sequenced were expressed TCRB transcripts, since all of the isolated RNA had been reverse transcribed. The method was immunoSEQ multiplex PCR; TCRdb's version includes in-frame clones alone and lacks a portion of them. The sample gives about 650,000 clones, 9.5% to 15% of which show up once; more than 0.1% is in the top ten. On this clone itself: Its specificity is not known.

This TCR was sampled from a man aged 25-40 years with type 1 diabetes. The V call is TRBV6-5, the J call TRBJ2-4, with D tentatively TRBD1 (6 bases). Specimen: naive CD4+ T cells from blood. The CDR3 region is CASSSGTPDNIQYF. CDR3 bases: TGTGCCAGCAGTTCCGGGACACCCGATAACATTCAGTACTTC.